This paragraph reports one T cell receptor beta chain. This clonotype was found a few times. Its antigen has not been determined. Qualities for individual bases were not recorded, and no much larger clone is one base off. V is pared back by 5 bases and J by 1 base, with 7 bases lying between the germline termini. Sequences MNHEY (CDR1) and SVGAGI (CDR2) are obtained from the germline V gene. From the cysteine through the phenylalanine, the CDR3 covers 13 amino acids. Only CDR3 DNA remains: 39 bases, in frame from the first base. This sample was included in a study of response to subunit inactivated influenza vaccine (dated by TCRdb to 2016 to 2018). With respect to the entire study: To follow how T cells responded to a trivalent subunit inactivated influenza vaccine, the researchers relied on deep quantitative profiling of the T cell receptor repertoire.

The protocol used for the library was RT-PCR. Sequenced on an Illumina HiSeq 2500. The raw public reads went through TCRdb reprocessing: fastp at Q25, MiXCR clone calling, in-frame beta chains kept. A single entry per CDR3 protein holds the most common genes and DNA from its merged rows. The sample yields about 520,000 distinct CDR3 sequences; 7.2% were counted once. In total, the top ten clones hold approximately 14% of the sample. Broad study findings and their caveats: The authors proposed that each seasonal influenza vaccination may bring in only a limited number of new T cells.

Sample: PBMCs from blood, taken less than 30 months after vaccination. In this chain, TRBV6-5 is recombined with TRBJ2-3; the D gene is possibly TRBD1, with 6 bases matching. This TCR derives from a man between 50 and 75 years old who received an inactivated influenza vaccine. Donor details come from another sample of the same person, matched by shared clones. CDR3 sequence: CASSNRGTDTQYF. Read as DNA, the sequence is TGTGCCAGCAGTAACAGGGGCACAGATACGCAGTATTTT.